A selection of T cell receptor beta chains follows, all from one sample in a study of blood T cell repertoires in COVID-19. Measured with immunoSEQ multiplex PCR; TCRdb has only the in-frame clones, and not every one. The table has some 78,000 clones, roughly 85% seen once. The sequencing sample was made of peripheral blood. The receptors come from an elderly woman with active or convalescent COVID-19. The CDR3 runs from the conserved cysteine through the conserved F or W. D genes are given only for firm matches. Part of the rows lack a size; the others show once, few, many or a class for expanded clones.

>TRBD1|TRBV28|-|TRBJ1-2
CASSLSGQGYGYTF
TGTGCCAGCAGTCTCAGTGGACAGGGGTATGGCTACACCTTC
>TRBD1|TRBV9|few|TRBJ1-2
CASSPWTGGRYTF
TGTGCCAGCAGCCCCTGGACAGGGGGCCGCTACACCTTC
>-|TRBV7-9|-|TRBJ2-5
CASSLVMGGETQYF
TGTGCCAGCAGCCTAGTAATGGGGGGTGAGACCCAGTACTTC
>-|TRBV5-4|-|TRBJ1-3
CASSLRGGLGTIYF
TGTGCCAGCAGCTTGAGGGGTGGTTTGGGCACCATATATTTT
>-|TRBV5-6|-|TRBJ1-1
CASSSGVIMNTEAFF
TGTGCCAGCAGCTCGGGAGTAATCATGAACACTGAAGCTTTCTTT
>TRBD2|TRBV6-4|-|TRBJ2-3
CASSDSGSGTSTDTQYF
TGTGCCAGCAGTGACTCAGGTAGCGGGACTAGCACAGATACGCAGTATTTT
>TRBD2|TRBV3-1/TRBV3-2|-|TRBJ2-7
CASSQGLAGGTISYEQYF
TGTGCCAGCAGCCAAGGACTAGCGGGGGGTACCATCTCCTACGAGCAGTACTTC
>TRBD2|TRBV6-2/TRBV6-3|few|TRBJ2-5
CASSYPWTSSQETQYF
TGTGCCAGCAGTTACCCCTGGACTAGTTCCCAAGAGACCCAGTACTTC
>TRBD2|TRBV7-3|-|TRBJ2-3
CASSLTSGVADTQYF
TGTGCCAGCAGCTTAACGAGCGGGGTGGCAGATACGCAGTATTTT
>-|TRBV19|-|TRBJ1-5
CASSMGLQPQHF
TGTGCCAGTAGTATGGGACTCCAGCCCCAGCATTTT
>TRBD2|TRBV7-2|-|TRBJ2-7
CASSSLQLAGRREQYF
TGTGCCAGCAGCTCCCTCCAACTAGCGGGCCGGAGGGAGCAGTACTTC
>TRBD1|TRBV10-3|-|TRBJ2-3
CAISVGQGGDTQYF
TGTGCCATCAGTGTCGGACAGGGTGGAGATACGCAGTATTTT
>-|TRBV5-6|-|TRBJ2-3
CASSLLQGDLDTQYF
TGTGCCAGCAGCTTGCTCCAGGGTGATTTGGATACGCAGTATTTT
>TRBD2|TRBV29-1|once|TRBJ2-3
CSVGAGGHLAQYF
TGCAGCGTTGGAGCGGGGGGCCACTTAGCTCAGTATTTT
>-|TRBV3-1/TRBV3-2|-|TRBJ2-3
CASSQKIGHSTDTQYF
TGTGCCAGCAGCCAAAAGATAGGACACAGCACAGATACGCAGTATTTT
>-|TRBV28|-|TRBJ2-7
CASTGDLGFGQYF
TGTGCCAGCACAGGGGACCTAGGGTTCGGGCAGTACTTC
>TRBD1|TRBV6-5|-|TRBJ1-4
CASRDRGLGNEKLFF
TGTGCCAGCAGAGACAGGGGGCTAGGTAATGAAAAACTGTTTTTT
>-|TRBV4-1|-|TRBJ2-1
CASSQDQGTYLRGEQFF
TGCGCCAGCAGCCAAGATCAGGGGACCTATCTTAGAGGTGAGCAGTTCTTC
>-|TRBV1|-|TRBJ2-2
CTSSQGLAGVTGELFF
TGCACCAGCAGCCAGGGTCTAGCGGGGGTCACCGGGGAGCTGTTTTTT
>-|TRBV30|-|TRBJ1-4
CAWSRFDEKLFF
TGTGCCTGGAGCCGGTTTGATGAAAAACTGTTTTTT
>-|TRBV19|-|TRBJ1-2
CASSPYRQVPYGYTF
TGTGCCAGTAGCCCTTACAGACAGGTGCCTTATGGCTACACCTTC
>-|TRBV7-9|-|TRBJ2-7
CASSLVAPSSYEQYF
TGTGCCAGCAGCTTAGTAGCCCCAAGCTCCTACGAGCAGTACTTC
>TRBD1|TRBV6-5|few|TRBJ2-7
CASSSLTGPTYEQYF
TGTGCCAGCAGTTCCCTGACAGGGCCCACCTACGAGCAGTACTTC
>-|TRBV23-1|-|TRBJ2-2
CASNPETSRYTGELFF
TGCGCCAGCAACCCGGAGACTAGTCGGTACACCGGGGAGCTGTTTTTT
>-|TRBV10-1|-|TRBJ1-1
CASSSGTDRFGDTEAFF
TGCGCCAGCAGTAGCGGGACGGACCGCTTTGGGGACACTGAAGCTTTCTTT
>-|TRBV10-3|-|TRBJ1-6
CAISRTGNNSPLHF
TGTGCCATCAGCCGAACAGGGAATAATTCACCCCTCCACTTT
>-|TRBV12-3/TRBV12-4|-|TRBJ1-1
CASSSGARGAFF
TGTGCCAGCAGTTCCGGGGCCAGGGGAGCTTTCTTT
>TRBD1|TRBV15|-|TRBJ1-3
CATSRGTGTTIYF
TGTGCCACCAGCAGGGGGACAGGGACCACCATATATTTT
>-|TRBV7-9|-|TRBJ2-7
CASSLGQGLDEQYF
TGTGCCAGCAGCTTAGGTCAGGGTTTGGACGAGCAGTACTTC
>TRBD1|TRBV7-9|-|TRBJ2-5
CASSNQGAGETQYF
TGTGCCAGCAGCAATCAGGGGGCGGGAGAGACCCAGTACTTC
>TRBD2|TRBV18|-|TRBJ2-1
CASSPPGGYNEQFF
TGTGCCAGCTCACCCCCGGGGGGGTACAATGAGCAGTTCTTC
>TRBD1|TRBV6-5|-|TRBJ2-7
CATKGTGRNEQYF
TGTGCCACAAAGGGGACAGGGCGGAACGAGCAGTACTTC
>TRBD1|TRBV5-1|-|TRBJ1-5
CASSAGTGSYSNQPQHF
TGCGCCAGCAGCGCGGGGACAGGGAGTTATAGCAATCAGCCCCAGCATTTT
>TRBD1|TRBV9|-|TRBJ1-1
CASSARQGSASTEAFF
TGTGCCAGCAGCGCAAGACAGGGCTCGGCGAGCACTGAAGCTTTCTTT
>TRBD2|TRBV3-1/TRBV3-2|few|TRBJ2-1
CASSPQAGGWYNEQFF
TGTGCCAGCAGCCCGCAAGCGGGAGGGTGGTACAATGAGCAGTTCTTC
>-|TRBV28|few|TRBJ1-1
CASSWGLGTEAFF
TGTGCCAGCAGTTGGGGGCTAGGGACTGAAGCTTTCTTT
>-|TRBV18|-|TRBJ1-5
CASSLQQDQPQHF
TGTGCCAGCTCACTTCAACAGGATCAGCCCCAGCATTTT
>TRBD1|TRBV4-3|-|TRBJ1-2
CASSRDTGQGRYGYTF
TGCGCCAGCAGCCGGGACACGGGACAGGGGCGCTATGGCTACACCTTC
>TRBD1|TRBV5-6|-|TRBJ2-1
CASSHDRGQSYNEQFF
TGTGCCAGCAGTCACGACAGGGGGCAATCCTACAATGAGCAGTTCTTC
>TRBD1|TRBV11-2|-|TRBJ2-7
CASSPGTGDEQYF
TGTGCCAGCAGTCCCGGGACAGGGGACGAGCAGTACTTC